Listed below are T cell receptor beta chains from one sample, sequenced in a study of blood T cell repertoires in COVID-19. Repertoires were generated with immunoSEQ multiplex PCR, while TCRdb's copy carries only in-frame clones and drops some. The sample includes around 21,000 clones, around 89% of them seen just once. Material: peripheral blood. Source of these receptors: a human donor with active COVID-19. The donor label of this sample is uncertain. Each CDR3 is given with its conserved first and last residue. The D gene is left open where the match is weak. Size tells how often a clone was seen (once, few, many) or the class of an expanded clone, and some rows leave it out.

abundance,d_gene,v_gene,j_gene,CDR3aa,CDR3nt
NA,TRBD1,TRBV28,TRBJ2-1,CASSEAGGENEQFF,TGTGCCAGCAGTGAGGCAGGGGGCGAGAATGAGCAGTTCTTC
NA,TRBD1,TRBV25-1,TRBJ2-1,CASSDPRQGDNEQFF,TGTGCCAGCAGTGACCCCCGACAGGGTGACAATGAGCAGTTCTTC
NA,TRBD2,TRBV7-2,TRBJ2-4,CASSLSGLAARNIQYF,TGTGCCAGCAGCCTGTCCGGACTAGCCGCCAGGAACATTCAGTACTTC
NA,NA,TRBV5-6,TRBJ1-6,CASSPAGTAVGSPLHF,TGTGCCAGCAGCCCGGCCGGGACTGCGGTCGGTTCACCCCTCCACTTT
NA,NA,TRBV27,TRBJ1-2,CASRSDANYGYTF,TGTGCCAGCAGAAGCGACGCAAACTATGGCTACACCTTC
NA,TRBD1,TRBV5-1,TRBJ2-7,CASSLGDSPSYEQYF,TGCGCCAGCAGCTTGGGGGACAGTCCCTCCTACGAGCAGTACTTC
once,TRBD1,TRBV9,TRBJ1-1,CASSATQGGTEAFF,TGTGCCAGCAGCGCAACACAGGGGGGCACTGAAGCTTTCTTT
NA,NA,TRBV11-2,TRBJ1-3,CASSLGQGNTIYF,TGTGCCAGCAGCCTCGGACAGGGAAACACCATATATTTT
NA,NA,TRBV7-8,TRBJ1-2,CASSLEARESYGYTF,TGTGCCAGCAGCCTAGAGGCCAGGGAAAGCTATGGCTACACCTTC
NA,TRBD2,TRBV3-1/TRBV3-2,TRBJ2-2,CASSHGGMNTGELFF,TGTGCCAGCAGCCACGGGGGGATGAACACCGGGGAGCTGTTTTTT
NA,NA,TRBV15,TRBJ2-7,CATSRGAFGGLSYEQYF,TGTGCCACCAGCAGAGGGGCTTTTGGAGGCCTCTCCTACGAGCAGTACTTC